The present TCR beta chain was sequenced within a study of identical twins. Study-wide results and limits: Insertions ran lower in abundant cord blood beta clonotypes, though not in memory repertoires.

This clonotype was seen only a few times. Its antigen remains unidentified. Germline V lookup: CDR1 SGHDN, CDR2 FVKESK. The CDR3 totals 12 residues. Trimming took off 5 bases at V and 4 bases at J, with 9 bases between the two ends. Template switching added a universal primer site, and cDNA bore unique molecular identifiers. TCRdb independently ran MiXCR on the 5' RACE reads; one entry per CDR3 protein. The sample shows approximately 600,000 distinct CDR3 sequences, more than 9% of them seen only once. These data are also associated with another study on yellow fever vaccine responses in identical twins.

The origin of this receptor is a woman between 18 and 30 years old in good health. Material: PBMCs. The chain combines TRBV14 with TRBJ2-7, with no clear D. The DNA of the CDR3 is TGTGCCAGCAGCGTTATGGGGTACGAGCAGTACTTC. Translation: CASSVMGYEQYF.